This T cell receptor (beta chain) was identified during a study of blood T cells in healthy people across ages. Trimming cost V 1 base and J 4 bases, with 10 bases left between them. In germline, CDR1 is MRHNA, CDR2 SNTAGT. The length of the CDR3 is 14 residues. Donor samples were obtained from healthy Caucasian individuals from Russia, aged about 6 to 95. Each of the donors had around 9 milliliters of peripheral blood drawn into EDTA-treated Vacutainer tubes. The authors ran a second PCR of roughly 7 to 11 cycles using a sample-barcoded 5' primer and a J-beta primer mix. A 12-random-nucleotide template-switch adaptor tagged each cDNA molecule. Using its own MiXCR run on the 5' RACE reads, TCRdb lists one record per CDR3 protein. The data show roughly 2 million distinct CDR3 sequences, roughly 52% seen once.

The chain carries TRBV6-4 and TRBJ1-1, with D possibly matching TRBD1 (5 bases). The specimen sequenced was blood. The origin of this receptor is a woman in her thirties or forties in good health. In DNA, the CDR3 is TGTGCCAGCAGTGACTTTGGGGGGAGCACTGAAGCTTTCTTT. Translation: CASSDFGGSTEAFF.